Described below is a single T cell receptor beta chain sequence and its context. Primers used in a second PCR of about 6 to 12 cycles were a sample-barcoded 5' primer and a J-beta primer mix. Via MiXCR, TCRdb re-called the 5' RACE reads, giving one row per CDR3 protein. The sample has around 870,000 distinct CDR3 sequences, roughly 26% seen once. The CDR3 runs 18 residues. The V gene's germline CDR1 is MNHEY and CDR2 SMNVEV (reference sequence). V gave up 7 bases and J gave up 5 bases; unmatched junction bases: 13. The record originates from a study of blood T cells in healthy people across ages. This clonotype originated in a woman over 75 in good health. This rearrangement joins TRBV27 to TRBJ2-5; 16 nucleotides match TRBD2. The sequencing sample was made of blood. CDR3 in amino acids: CASMYSGLAGGPWETQYF. The CDR3 DNA reads TGTGCCAGCATGTATTCGGGACTAGCGGGGGGGCCTTGGGAGACCCAGTACTTC.